The entry that follows covers one TCR beta chain sequence. Its antigen is currently unknown. V shed 5 bases and J shed 0 bases, with 14 bases lying between them. Germline assignment: CDR1 SGHAT and CDR2 FQNNGV. CDR3 length: 16 residues. Sequenced by immunoSEQ multiplex PCR; TCRdb stores in-frame clones only, minus some. The sample contains more than 2,000,000 clones, roughly nine tenths of which appear only once. The data originate from a study of shared clonotypes between healthy human individuals. The study's findings and limits: Naive CD4 clonotypes overlapped across a handful of donors at around 5%.

The material sequenced was naive CD4+ T cells sorted from blood. Regarding subset: CD45RA+ positively selected. The clonotype comes from a young man in good health. The chain carries TRBV11-2 and TRBJ2-4; D possibly corresponds to TRBD2 (5 bases). The CDR3 loop is CASSPRRSGAKNIQYF. In nucleotides, the CDR3 is TGTGCCAGCAGCCCCCGGAGGTCTGGAGCCAAAAACATTCAGTACTTC.